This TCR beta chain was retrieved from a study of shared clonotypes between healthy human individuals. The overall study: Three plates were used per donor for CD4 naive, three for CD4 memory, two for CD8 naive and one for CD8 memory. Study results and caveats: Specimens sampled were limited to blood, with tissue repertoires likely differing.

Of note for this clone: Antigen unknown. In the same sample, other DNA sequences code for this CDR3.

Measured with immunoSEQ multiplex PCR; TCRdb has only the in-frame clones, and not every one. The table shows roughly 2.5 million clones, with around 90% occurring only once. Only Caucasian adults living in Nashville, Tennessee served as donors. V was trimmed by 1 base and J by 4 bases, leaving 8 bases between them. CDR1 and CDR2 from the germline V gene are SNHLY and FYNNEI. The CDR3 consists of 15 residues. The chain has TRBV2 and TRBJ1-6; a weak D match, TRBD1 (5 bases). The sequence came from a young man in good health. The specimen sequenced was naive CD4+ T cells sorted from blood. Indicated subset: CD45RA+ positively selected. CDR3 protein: CASSEGGPYNSPLHF. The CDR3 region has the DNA TGTGCCAGCAGTGAAGGGGGACCATATAATTCACCCCTCCACTTT.